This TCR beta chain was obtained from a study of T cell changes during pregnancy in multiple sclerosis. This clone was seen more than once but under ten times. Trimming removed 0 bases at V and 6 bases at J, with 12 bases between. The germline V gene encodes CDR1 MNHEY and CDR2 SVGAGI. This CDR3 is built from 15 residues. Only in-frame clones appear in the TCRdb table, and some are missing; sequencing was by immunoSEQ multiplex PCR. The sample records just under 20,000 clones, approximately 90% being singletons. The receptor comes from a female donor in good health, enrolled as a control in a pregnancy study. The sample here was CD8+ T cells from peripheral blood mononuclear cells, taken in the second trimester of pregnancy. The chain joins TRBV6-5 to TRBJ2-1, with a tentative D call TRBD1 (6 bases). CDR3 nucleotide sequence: TGTGCCAGCAGTTACTCGGGGGCCTCTGGCAATGAGCAGTTCTTC. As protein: CASSYSGASGNEQFF.